This is a list of T cell receptor beta chains from one sample in a study of blood T cell repertoires in COVID-19. The data were produced by immunoSEQ multiplex PCR, yet TCRdb's version contains in-frame clones alone and is incomplete. The sample includes approximately 220,000 clones, approximately 83% of them seen just once. Sample: peripheral blood. The receptors come from a woman in her thirties or forties with active or convalescent COVID-19. The CDR3 runs from the conserved cysteine through the conserved F or W. The D gene is left open where the match is weak.

cdr3_length,v_call,d_call,j_call,cdr3_aa,cdr3_nt
14,TRBV29-1,.,TRBJ1-5,CSVATGQNNQPQHF,TGCAGCGTTGCAACAGGTCAGAACAATCAGCCCCAGCATTTT
15,TRBV11-3,TRBD1,TRBJ2-7,CASSFPGQGVFEQYF,TGTGCCAGCAGCTTTCCGGGACAGGGGGTCTTCGAGCAGTACTTC
14,TRBV9,.,TRBJ2-5,CASSVEAGRQTQYF,TGTGCCAGCAGCGTAGAGGCGGGAAGACAGACCCAGTACTTC
16,TRBV30,.,TRBJ1-3,CAWRRLAGPRRNTIYF,TGTGCCTGGAGGAGGTTAGCAGGGCCCAGAAGAAACACCATATATTTT
14,TRBV28,TRBD1,TRBJ1-2,CASSLGDRVYGYTF,TGTGCCAGCAGTTTAGGGGACAGGGTTTATGGCTACACCTTC
15,TRBV3-1/TRBV3-2,.,TRBJ2-2,CASSSRDTSTGELFF,TGTGCCAGCAGCTCCCGGGACACCTCCACCGGGGAGCTGTTTTTT
14,TRBV11-1,.,TRBJ2-4,CASSLDPSRNIQYF,TGTGCCAGCAGCTTAGATCCCTCCCGAAACATTCAGTACTTC
14,TRBV6-5,TRBD1,TRBJ1-1,CASSYSEDRVNAFF,TGTGCCAGCAGTTACTCCGAGGACAGGGTCAACGCTTTCTTT
17,TRBV29-1,TRBD1,TRBJ1-1,CSVLGLTGGPMNTEAFF,TGCAGCGTTTTGGGGCTTACAGGGGGTCCCATGAACACTGAAGCTTTCTTT
14,TRBV30,.,TRBJ1-6,CALSSVINNSPLHF,TGTGCCTTGAGCAGTGTTATCAATAATTCACCCCTCCACTTT
15,TRBV28,TRBD1,TRBJ2-3,CASSKTRTGADTQYF,TGTGCCAGCAGCAAAACAAGGACAGGGGCAGATACGCAGTATTTT
14,TRBV5-6,.,TRBJ2-1,CASRGPGTFNEQFF,TGTGCCAGCAGGGGCCCCGGTACCTTCAATGAGCAGTTCTTC
13,TRBV7-9,.,TRBJ2-5,CASSPIGVETQYF,TGTGCCAGCAGCCCGATTGGAGTGGAGACCCAGTACTTC
14,TRBV1,.,TRBJ1-5,CTSSRQARGQPQHF,TGCACCAGCAGCCGGCAGGCCAGGGGACAGCCCCAGCATTTT
15,TRBV9,TRBD1,TRBJ1-4,CASSVQGATNEKLFF,TGTGCCAGCAGCGTCCAGGGGGCAACTAATGAAAAACTGTTTTTT
14,TRBV5-6,TRBD1,TRBJ2-7,CASSRPTGIHEQYF,TGTGCCAGCAGCCGACCGACAGGGATCCACGAGCAGTACTTC